A selection of T cell receptor beta chains follows, all from one sample in a study of T cell repertoires in cytomegalovirus infection. Antigens of these TCRs are unknown. TCRdb recomputed calls from the reads with MiXCR, one row per CDR3 protein. The sample includes about 60,000 distinct CDR3 sequences, 20% of them seen just once. The sequences come from CD8+ T cells from cultured PBMCs, collected from culture after CMV antigen stimulation. These receptor sequences come from a human donor in good health (CMV status not recorded). Some clones in this sample may be carry-over from other donors' samples. Each CDR3 is given with its conserved first and last residue. The D gene is left open where the match is weak. For some rows the clone size is stated as once, few or many, or as a class when expanded; others skip it.

v_gene: TRBV12-5
abundance: few
j_gene: TRBJ1-5
d_gene: .
CDR3nt: TGTGCTAGTGGTTCGATGACAGCTTATAGCAATCAGCCCCAGCATTTT
CDR3aa: CASGSMTAYSNQPQHF

v_gene: TRBV10-3
abundance: once
j_gene: TRBJ1-2
d_gene: TRBD1
CDR3nt: TGTGCCATCAGTGACCTAGGGCAGGGGGATGGCTACACCTTC
CDR3aa: CAISDLGQGDGYTF

v_gene: TRBV5-6
abundance: .
j_gene: TRBJ2-7
d_gene: TRBD2
CDR3nt: TGTGCCAGCAGCACCTATAGCGGGAGGGACTCCTACGAGCAGTACTTC
CDR3aa: CASSTYSGRDSYEQYF

v_gene: TRBV10-3
abundance: many
j_gene: TRBJ2-7
d_gene: TRBD2
CDR3nt: TGTGCCATCAGTGAGTTGGGGAGTAGCGGGAGGCTCGAGCAGTACTTC
CDR3aa: CAISELGSSGRLEQYF

v_gene: TRBV2
abundance: many
j_gene: TRBJ2-6
d_gene: .
CDR3nt: TGTGCCAGCAGACTCCAGGCTATCGGGGCCAACGTCCTGACTTTC
CDR3aa: CASRLQAIGANVLTF

v_gene: TRBV7-2
abundance: few
j_gene: TRBJ2-1
d_gene: .
CDR3nt: TGTGCCAGCAGCTTAGTATCAAGGGGGAATGAGCAGTTCTTC
CDR3aa: CASSLVSRGNEQFF

v_gene: TRBV20-1
abundance: few
j_gene: TRBJ2-7
d_gene: TRBD1
CDR3nt: TGCAGTGCTATCCTACAGGGGGACCGCGAGCAGTACTTC
CDR3aa: CSAILQGDREQYF

v_gene: TRBV19
abundance: .
j_gene: TRBJ2-1
d_gene: TRBD1
CDR3nt: TGTGCCAGTAGTATAGGTTCCGGGACAGCTTACAATGAGCAGTTCTTC
CDR3aa: CASSIGSGTAYNEQFF

v_gene: TRBV4-3
abundance: .
j_gene: TRBJ2-7
d_gene: TRBD1
CDR3nt: TGCGCCAGCAGCCAAGAGGGACAGGGGGTCTCCGAGCAGTACTTC
CDR3aa: CASSQEGQGVSEQYF

v_gene: TRBV16
abundance: .
j_gene: TRBJ2-6
d_gene: .
CDR3nt: TGTGCCAGCAGCCAGGGGTATGGGGCCAACGTCCTGACTTTC
CDR3aa: CASSQGYGANVLTF

v_gene: TRBV6-6
abundance: .
j_gene: TRBJ1-5
d_gene: TRBD1
CDR3nt: TGTGCCAGCAGAGAAAGGACAGGAGGGGAGCCCCAGCATTTT
CDR3aa: CASRERTGGEPQHF

v_gene: TRBV27
abundance: .
j_gene: TRBJ2-1
d_gene: TRBD2
CDR3nt: TGTGCCAGCACTCTTAGCGGGAGGGCGATGTACAATGAGCAGTTCTTC
CDR3aa: CASTLSGRAMYNEQFF

v_gene: TRBV7-6
abundance: .
j_gene: TRBJ2-1
d_gene: .
CDR3nt: TGTGCCAGCAGCTTAGCTAGTCTACACAATGAGCAGTTCTTC
CDR3aa: CASSLASLHNEQFF

v_gene: TRBV7-2
abundance: .
j_gene: TRBJ2-3
d_gene: TRBD2
CDR3nt: TGTGCCAGCAGCTTAGTAAACAGACTAGCTCAACCGACAGATACGCAGTATTTT
CDR3aa: CASSLVNRLAQPTDTQYF

v_gene: TRBV20-1
abundance: few
j_gene: TRBJ1-1
d_gene: .
CDR3nt: TGCAGTGCTAACTCTGGGAACACTGAAGCTTTCTTT
CDR3aa: CSANSGNTEAFF

v_gene: TRBV11-3
abundance: .
j_gene: TRBJ1-1
d_gene: .
CDR3nt: TGTGCCAGCAAGCGGGCGACGGACGCTGAAGCTTTCTTT
CDR3aa: CASKRATDAEAFF

v_gene: TRBV20-1
abundance: few
j_gene: TRBJ2-1
d_gene: .
CDR3nt: TGCAGTGCTAAGGAGGGGCCTCTCTACAATGAGCAGTTCTTC
CDR3aa: CSAKEGPLYNEQFF

v_gene: TRBV7-4
abundance: .
j_gene: TRBJ1-4
d_gene: .
CDR3nt: TGTGCCAACTACACGGGGGTCGATAATGAAAAACTGTTTTTT
CDR3aa: CANYTGVDNEKLFF

v_gene: TRBV7-2
abundance: .
j_gene: TRBJ1-2
d_gene: TRBD1
CDR3nt: TGTGCCAGCAGTCTCCTCCGGGACAGCCTCTATGGCTACACCTTC
CDR3aa: CASSLLRDSLYGYTF

v_gene: TRBV19
abundance: .
j_gene: TRBJ1-1
d_gene: .
CDR3nt: TGTGCCAGTACCCTTTACCTCTTCGGAGGCACTGAAGCTTTCTTT
CDR3aa: CASTLYLFGGTEAFF

v_gene: TRBV28
abundance: .
j_gene: TRBJ2-2
d_gene: TRBD2
CDR3nt: TGTGCCAGCAGATTAGCGGGGTTGAACACCGGGGAGCTGTTTTTT
CDR3aa: CASRLAGLNTGELFF

v_gene: TRBV27
abundance: few
j_gene: TRBJ1-2
d_gene: TRBD1
CDR3nt: TGTGCCAGCAGTGAGGACAGGGGGGTAGATGGCTACACCTTC
CDR3aa: CASSEDRGVDGYTF

v_gene: TRBV7-2
abundance: few
j_gene: TRBJ1-2
d_gene: .
CDR3nt: TGTGCCAGCAGCTTAATCAGATCACCTAACTATGGCTACACCTTC
CDR3aa: CASSLIRSPNYGYTF

v_gene: TRBV7-2
abundance: few
j_gene: TRBJ2-7
d_gene: .
CDR3nt: TGTGCCAGCAGCTCTTACCCGGGCCCCTCCTACGAGCAGTACTTC
CDR3aa: CASSSYPGPSYEQYF

v_gene: TRBV29-1
abundance: few
j_gene: TRBJ1-3
d_gene: .
CDR3nt: TGCAGCGTTGAAGATCGCAGGGTAGGAAACACCATATATTTT
CDR3aa: CSVEDRRVGNTIYF

v_gene: TRBV7-9
abundance: .
j_gene: TRBJ1-1
d_gene: .
CDR3nt: TGTGCCAGCAGCCCGCACGTGACAGGATCAGGGCCCACTGAAGCTTTCTTT
CDR3aa: CASSPHVTGSGPTEAFF

v_gene: TRBV2
abundance: .
j_gene: TRBJ2-1
d_gene: TRBD1
CDR3nt: TGTGCCAGCAGTAGACAGGGGAGGTCCTACAATGAGCAGTTCTTC
CDR3aa: CASSRQGRSYNEQFF

v_gene: TRBV6-2/TRBV6-3
abundance: .
j_gene: TRBJ2-1
d_gene: .
CDR3nt: TGTGCCAGCAGCCGCAGGGTGAACGACAATGAGCAGTTCTTC
CDR3aa: CASSRRVNDNEQFF

v_gene: TRBV6-9
abundance: .
j_gene: TRBJ2-2
d_gene: .
CDR3nt: TGTGCCAGCAAGTTAACGTGGGGACAAGAGCGTGGCACCGGGGAGCTGTTTTTT
CDR3aa: CASKLTWGQERGTGELFF

v_gene: TRBV7-6
abundance: few
j_gene: TRBJ2-1
d_gene: TRBD2
CDR3nt: TGTGCCAGCAGCATGGGACTAGCGGCCTACGAAAGGAACAATGAGCAGTTCTTC
CDR3aa: CASSMGLAAYERNNEQFF

v_gene: TRBV28
abundance: .
j_gene: TRBJ2-4
d_gene: TRBD1
CDR3nt: TGTGCCAGCAGTGGACAGGGATCGGGAAACATTCAGTACTTC
CDR3aa: CASSGQGSGNIQYF

v_gene: TRBV9
abundance: .
j_gene: TRBJ2-2
d_gene: .
CDR3nt: TGTGCCAGCAGCGGCAGCGGTAACACCGGGGAGCTGTTTTTT
CDR3aa: CASSGSGNTGELFF

v_gene: TRBV7-4
abundance: .
j_gene: TRBJ2-3
d_gene: TRBD1
CDR3nt: TGTGCCAGCAGCTCTTCCGGGACAGGGTCCGATACGCAGTATTTT
CDR3aa: CASSSSGTGSDTQYF

v_gene: TRBV6-1
abundance: .
j_gene: TRBJ1-4
d_gene: .
CDR3nt: TGTGCCAGCAGTCCAAGGGTCAGGTCAACTAATGAAAAACTGTTTTTT
CDR3aa: CASSPRVRSTNEKLFF

v_gene: TRBV7-6
abundance: .
j_gene: TRBJ2-2
d_gene: .
CDR3nt: TGTGCCAGCTTTGGGGCAAGGGTCGGGGAGCTGTTTTTT
CDR3aa: CASFGARVGELFF

v_gene: TRBV6-2/TRBV6-3
abundance: .
j_gene: TRBJ2-1
d_gene: TRBD2
CDR3nt: TGTGCCAGCAGTTACCCCTCGGGACTAGAAGGGTGGGACTCCTACAATGAGCAGTTCTTC
CDR3aa: CASSYPSGLEGWDSYNEQFF

v_gene: TRBV28
abundance: .
j_gene: TRBJ2-5
d_gene: .
CDR3nt: TGTGCCAGCAGTTCGAACTTCTGGGGATCGGAGACCCAGTACTTC
CDR3aa: CASSSNFWGSETQYF

v_gene: TRBV10-3
abundance: many
j_gene: TRBJ1-6
d_gene: .
CDR3nt: TGTGCCATCAGTGAGTCGAGGGCTGGGTCACCCCTCCACTTT
CDR3aa: CAISESRAGSPLHF

v_gene: TRBV6-1
abundance: .
j_gene: TRBJ1-6
d_gene: .
CDR3nt: TGTGCCAGCAGTGAGGGGGCTTCACCCCTCCACTTT
CDR3aa: CASSEGASPLHF

v_gene: TRBV6-5
abundance: .
j_gene: TRBJ2-1
d_gene: .
CDR3nt: TGTGCCAGCAGTTTAGTAGGGAATGAGCAGTTCTTC
CDR3aa: CASSLVGNEQFF

v_gene: TRBV2
abundance: .
j_gene: TRBJ2-7
d_gene: .
CDR3nt: TGTGCCACCATTGTACGGAGCGAGCAGTACTTC
CDR3aa: CATIVRSEQYF